This T cell receptor beta chain was found in a study of T cells in Graves' hyperthyroidism and ophthalmopathy. The study's findings and limits: Blood also carried most thyroid clonotypes expanded above 0.001.

The germline gives CDR1 LGHDT, CDR2 YNNKEL (reference sequence). The CDR3 extends over 14 amino acids. Trimming took 1 base from V and 5 from J; bases not matched to a gene: 3. No progression to ophthalmopathy during 18 months of follow-up defined stable disease. Among the patients, aged 18 to 65, hyperthyroidism was newly diagnosed and had lasted under 2 months. RNA transcripts were the template for amplifying TCR beta CDR3 regions. First-round RT-PCR targeting the TCR CDR3 was performed with the HTBI primer set. TCRdb fed the multiplex PCR reads into MiXCR, producing one record per CDR3 protein. Of a few hundred thousand distinct CDR3 sequences in the sample, approximately 15% were seen once. This clonotype has a count of ten or more. Its antigen is currently unknown.

The receptor comes from a young woman with Graves' hyperthyroidism. Input material: blood. The V call is TRBV3-1, the J call TRBJ2-5, with 8 bases fitting TRBD2. The CDR3 loop is CASSQASGSETQYF. The CDR3 region has the DNA TGTGCCAGCAGCCAAGCTAGCGGGTCCGAGACCCAGTACTTC.